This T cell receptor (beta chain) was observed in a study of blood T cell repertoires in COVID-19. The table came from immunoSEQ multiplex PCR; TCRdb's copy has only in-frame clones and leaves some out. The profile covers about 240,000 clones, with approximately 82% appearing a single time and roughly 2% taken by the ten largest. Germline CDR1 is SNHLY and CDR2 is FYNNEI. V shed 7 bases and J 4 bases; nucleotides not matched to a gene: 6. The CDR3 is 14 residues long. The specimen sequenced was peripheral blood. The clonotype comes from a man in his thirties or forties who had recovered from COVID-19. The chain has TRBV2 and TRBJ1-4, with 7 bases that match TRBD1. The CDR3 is CASKIRDSNEKLFF. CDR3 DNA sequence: TGTGCCAGCAAGATCCGGGACAGTAATGAAAAACTGTTTTTT.